These T cell receptor beta chains were read from a single sample in a study of CD8 T cells in Susac syndrome. TCRdb called the immunoSEQ multiplex PCR reads again in MiXCR, with one record for every CDR3 protein. The sample consists of 250,000 to 300,000 distinct CDR3 sequences, 80% to 90% of them appearing once. What was sequenced was CD8+ T cells from PBMCs. These receptors were collected from a human donor with multiple sclerosis. Each CDR3 is given with its conserved first and last residue. A D gene is named only where the DNA matches it firmly. Size is omitted from some rows. Given values are once, few, many or a class for expanded clones.

j_call clone_size v_call d_call cdr3_aa cdr3_nt
TRBJ2-5 NA TRBV9 TRBD2 CASRGSGEETQYF TGTGCCAGCAGAGGGAGCGGGGAGGAGACCCAGTACTTC
TRBJ2-3 once TRBV24-1 NA CATSDLSGGQAADTQYF TGTGCCACCAGTGATTTGTCCGGAGGGCAGGCGGCAGATACGCAGTATTTT
TRBJ2-1 NA TRBV9 NA CASSVAGGVGNEQFF TGTGCCAGCAGCGTAGCTGGCGGAGTTGGCAATGAGCAGTTCTTC
TRBJ1-2 NA TRBV6-5 NA CASSWESSGSYGYTF TGTGCCAGCAGTTGGGAGAGTAGCGGGAGCTATGGCTACACCTTC
TRBJ2-7 NA TRBV9 TRBD2 CASSGPGLAGAYEQYF TGTGCCAGCAGCGGGCCGGGACTAGCGGGCGCCTACGAGCAGTACTTC
TRBJ2-5 NA TRBV27 TRBD1 CASSPDRGWVMQETQYF TGTGCCAGCAGTCCGGACAGGGGTTGGGTAATGCAAGAGACCCAGTACTTC
TRBJ2-1 NA TRBV7-3 TRBD2 CASSLNPLAGGLYNEQFF TGTGCCAGCAGCTTAAATCCCCTAGCGGGAGGGCTGTACAATGAGCAGTTCTTC
TRBJ2-7 NA TRBV20-1 TRBD2 CSARRERSYEQYF TGCAGTGCTAGGCGGGAGAGGTCCTACGAGCAGTACTTC
TRBJ2-2 NA TRBV27 NA CASSLGPGELFF TGTGCCAGCAGTTTAGGCCCCGGGGAGCTGTTTTTT
TRBJ2-1 NA TRBV10-3 TRBD2 CAIRLTSGNEQFF TGTGCCATCAGGTTGACTAGCGGTAATGAGCAGTTCTTC
TRBJ1-1 few TRBV12-3/TRBV12-4 NA CASSTGPVNTEAFF TGTGCCAGCAGTACCGGACCGGTGAACACTGAAGCTTTCTTT
TRBJ2-1 once TRBV27 NA CASNLAGSSYNEQFF TGTGCCAGCAATCTAGCAGGGAGCTCCTACAATGAGCAGTTCTTC
TRBJ2-6 NA TRBV27 TRBD1 CASSFLEQGATSGANVLTF TGTGCCAGCAGTTTCCTCGAACAGGGGGCAACCTCTGGGGCCAACGTCCTGACTTTC
TRBJ1-1 NA TRBV27 NA CASYGGSSTEAFF TGTGCCAGCTACGGGGGCTCGAGCACTGAAGCTTTCTTT
TRBJ2-3 NA TRBV6-1 TRBD2 CASTRLATTDTQYF TGTGCCAGCACAAGACTAGCCACCACAGATACGCAGTATTTT
TRBJ2-1 NA TRBV7-9 NA CASSSRSSYNEQFF TGTGCCAGCAGCTCTCGATCCTCCTACAATGAGCAGTTCTTC
TRBJ2-7 NA TRBV5-1 TRBD2 CASSTTGEGLAGTSYEQYF TGCGCCAGCAGCACCACTGGAGAGGGACTAGCGGGCACCTCCTACGAGCAGTACTTC
TRBJ1-5 NA TRBV28 NA CASSLMLATNQPQHF TGTGCCAGCAGTTTAATGTTAGCGACCAATCAGCCCCAGCATTTT
TRBJ2-3 NA TRBV7-2 NA CASSLVVSGVGADTQYF TGTGCCAGCAGCTTAGTGGTTAGCGGAGTCGGCGCAGATACGCAGTATTTT
TRBJ1-3 NA TRBV6-6 NA CASSYQVQNTIYF TGTGCCAGCAGTTACCAGGTTCAAAACACCATATATTTT
TRBJ1-2 NA TRBV20-1 NA CSAAHRAGVDGYTF TGCAGTGCTGCTCACCGGGCGGGAGTCGATGGCTACACCTTC
TRBJ1-2 once TRBV24-1 NA CATSDLLGHRNYGYTF TGTGCCACCAGTGATTTGCTCGGACACCGTAACTATGGCTACACCTTC
TRBJ2-2 NA TRBV12-3/TRBV12-4 NA CASIGGELFF TGTGCCAGCATTGGCGGGGAGCTGTTTTTT
TRBJ2-3 NA TRBV7-8 NA CASSLALGTPTRDTQYF TGTGCCAGCAGCTTAGCGCTCGGGACGCCGACAAGGGATACGCAGTATTTT
TRBJ2-1 NA TRBV29-1 NA CSVASGTESYNEQFF TGCAGCGTAGCAAGCGGGACAGAGTCCTACAATGAGCAGTTCTTC
TRBJ2-7 NA TRBV4-1 NA CASSPLLGTLYEQYF TGCGCCAGCAGCCCTCTCCTAGGGACTCTTTATGAGCAGTACTTC
TRBJ1-6 NA TRBV7-9 NA CASSGKGGNSPLHF TGTGCCAGCAGCGGTAAGGGGGGCAATTCACCCCTCCACTTT
TRBJ2-5 NA TRBV7-9 TRBD1 CASTGGVGETQYF TGTGCCAGCACAGGGGGAGTCGGCGAGACCCAGTACTTC
TRBJ2-1 once TRBV9 TRBD1 CASSVGAGGNNEQFF TGTGCCAGCAGCGTAGGGGCAGGGGGAAACAATGAGCAGTTCTTC
TRBJ2-7 NA TRBV7-2 TRBD2 CASSLIAGGTSEQYF TGTGCCAGCAGCTTAATAGCGGGGGGGACCAGCGAGCAGTACTTC
TRBJ2-5 NA TRBV6-2/TRBV6-3 NA CASRTSWGDGATQYF TGTGCCAGCAGAACCTCGTGGGGCGATGGAGCGACCCAGTACTTC
TRBJ2-1 NA TRBV15 TRBD2 CATSRGPSGRSNEQFF TGTGCCACCAGCAGAGGCCCTAGCGGGAGGAGCAATGAGCAGTTCTTC
TRBJ1-2 NA TRBV7-9 TRBD1 CASSSGTEEGRGYTF TGTGCCAGCAGCTCCGGGACAGAGGAGGGAAGAGGCTACACCTTC
TRBJ1-1 NA TRBV5-6 NA CASSLEQTLRTEAFF TGTGCCAGCAGCTTGGAACAGACTTTGCGGACTGAAGCTTTCTTT
TRBJ1-6 few TRBV7-9 NA CASSAPGGRNSPLHF TGTGCCAGCAGCGCGCCGGGGGGAAGGAATTCACCCCTCCACTTT
TRBJ2-3 NA TRBV24-1 NA CATSERSASSSTDTQYF TGTGCCACCAGTGAAAGGTCGGCGAGCTCTAGCACAGATACGCAGTATTTT
TRBJ2-1 NA TRBV27 TRBD2 CASQSGRLIDEQFF TGTGCCAGTCAAAGCGGGAGGTTAATCGATGAGCAGTTCTTC
TRBJ2-2 NA TRBV29-1 NA CSVPGTSGELFF TGCAGCGTACCCGGGACATCCGGGGAGCTGTTTTTT
TRBJ2-2 NA TRBV24-1 NA CATRSRGTGELFF TGTGCCACCAGGTCAAGAGGCACCGGGGAGCTGTTTTTT
TRBJ2-3 NA TRBV19 NA CASSIAPSTDTQYF TGTGCCAGTAGTATCGCTCCTAGCACAGATACGCAGTATTTT
TRBJ1-5 once TRBV5-1 NA CASSLANGGGNQPQHF TGCGCCAGCAGCTTGGCGAATGGCGGAGGCAATCAGCCCCAGCATTTT
TRBJ2-1 once TRBV14 TRBD2 CASSHRLAGDVNEQFF TGTGCCAGCAGCCACCGACTAGCGGGAGATGTGAATGAGCAGTTCTTC
TRBJ2-2 NA TRBV9 NA CASSVGPLQRPNTGELFF TGTGCCAGCAGCGTAGGCCCTCTCCAGCGCCCGAACACCGGGGAGCTGTTTTTT
TRBJ2-1 NA TRBV4-1 NA CASSQSGRRFEQFF TGCGCCAGCAGCCAAAGTGGGAGGAGGTTTGAGCAGTTCTTC
TRBJ1-5 NA TRBV7-8 TRBD1 CASSSPVAGGKTQPQHF TGTGCCAGCAGCTCGCCCGTGGCAGGGGGTAAGACTCAGCCCCAGCATTTT
TRBJ1-5 NA TRBV2 NA CASSEYGRINQPQHF TGTGCCAGCAGTGAATATGGCCGGATCAATCAGCCCCAGCATTTT
TRBJ2-5 NA TRBV20-1 NA CSARTSRRQETQYF TGCAGTGCTAGAACTAGTCGGCGCCAAGAGACCCAGTACTTC
TRBJ2-1 NA TRBV11-2 NA CASSSFPSASSYNEQFF TGTGCCAGCAGCTCCTTCCCTAGCGCGAGCTCCTACAATGAGCAGTTCTTC
TRBJ2-7 NA TRBV4-1 NA CASSQFLGPAYEQYF TGCGCCAGCAGCCAATTTCTGGGGCCAGCCTACGAGCAGTACTTC
TRBJ1-6 NA TRBV7-9 NA CASSSPVSDSPLHF TGTGCCAGCAGCTCCCCGGTCTCGGATTCACCCCTCCACTTT
TRBJ2-1 NA TRBV9 TRBD2 CASSVGSGTSGAYNEQFF TGTGCCAGCAGCGTAGGTTCAGGGACTAGCGGAGCCTACAATGAGCAGTTCTTC
TRBJ2-3 NA TRBV6-1 TRBD1 CASSPRTGVDVDTQYF TGTGCCAGCAGTCCACGGACAGGGGTTGACGTGGATACGCAGTATTTT